The rows below give T cell receptor beta chains drawn from one sample of a study of CD8+ T cells in alopecia areata. Assay used: immunoSEQ multiplex PCR; TCRdb lists only in-frame clones, some missing. This table holds some 170,000 clones, approximately 62% found once. Specimen: CD4+ T cells sorted from blood, collected at week 0. Source of these receptors: a human donor with alopecia areata. CDR3s leave out the opening cysteine and the closing phenylalanine or tryptophan. D genes are given only for firm matches.

V gene | D gene | CDR3 protein
TRBV14 | - | ASGGRRYEQY
TRBV30 | - | AWSVTGLNYEQY
TRBV6-5 | - | ASKGSVYGYT
TRBV9 | - | ASRSRDGNTIY
TRBV11-2 | TRBD1 | ASSLRGQGAQTGELF
TRBV29-1 | - | SGSHLNTGELF
TRBV7-3 | - | ASSYGSVPYEQY
TRBV28 | - | ASSLRNQPQH
TRBV9 | - | ASSVVTGTEQY
TRBV4-3 | - | ASSQPVGADQETQY
TRBV6-5 | - | ASSPGTAEDTQY
TRBV29-1 | - | SVGTQGIEYGYT
TRBV27 | - | ASSPSGRGSYNEQF
TRBV5-4 | - | ASSHPGSHTDTQY
TRBV4-1 | - | ASSQEAGVGQPQH
TRBV5-1 | - | ASSLRLTDTQY
TRBV15 | - | ATSNPPDWLQH
TRBV7-2 | - | ASSPVRRSQETQY
TRBV4-2 | - | ASSPGQQANYGYT
TRBV30 | - | AWSNQDRNYGYT
TRBV10-3 | - | AIGASSYEQY
TRBV4-3 | TRBD1 | ASSQDSGGLNSPLH
TRBV10-3 | TRBD1 | AISPRPDRDTYEQY
TRBV18 | - | ASSPDWGSSGANVLT
TRBV5-1 | - | ASSSGTVEAF
TRBV4-3 | TRBD1 | ASSQDRVNSPLH
TRBV19 | TRBD1 | ASSPRTGSYEQY
TRBV6-1 | - | ASLGNTGELF
TRBV29-1 | - | SVDEGDTQY
TRBV23-1 | - | ASSQVVGIEQF
TRBV19 | - | ASLREGYGYT
TRBV5-4 | TRBD1 | ASSLRGGGQPQH
TRBV4-3 | - | ASSQAGDGYT
TRBV6-6 | - | ASSYGVGKEDQPQH
TRBV29-1 | TRBD2 | SVEPWVAGVTDTQY
TRBV25-1 | - | ASSQWLGAQETQY
TRBV29-1 | - | SARAHSNQPQH
TRBV5-4 | - | ASSLDRNQPQH
TRBV30 | - | AWGKRDPHGYT
TRBV29-1 | - | SVEGRQNTEAF
TRBV30 | - | AWSDLRDWSSYEQY
TRBV4-3 | - | ASSQGAVDTQY
TRBV2 | - | ASSSGVLDYGYT
TRBV4-1 | - | ASSQTLDYNEQF
TRBV2 | - | ASSEQGAGEQY
TRBV30 | TRBD1 | AWSPTDRSAFGYT
TRBV2 | - | ASSVSDISGVQTQY
TRBV29-1 | - | SVETGKTSTYRSGPI
TRBV9 | TRBD2 | ASSINPGLAGTASTDTQY
TRBV2 | TRBD2 | AAKASSGGTDTQY
TRBV4-3 | TRBD1 | ASSLDNRGRETQY
TRBV29-1 | TRBD1 | SVRTGDYGYT
TRBV18 | - | ASSLADIHTEAF
TRBV29-1 | - | SVGQNNGYT
TRBV7-2 | - | ASSSPTRGGETQY
TRBV15 | - | ATSRDYAGYT
TRBV29-1 | - | SVEDPYYGYT